These 10 T cell receptor beta chains originate from one sample sequenced in a study of cytomegalovirus exposure and HLA in healthy donors. A multiplex PCR was run with 60 Vbeta primers and 13 Jbeta primers. Assay: immunoSEQ multiplex PCR; the TCRdb copy retains only in-frame clones and omits some. The sample yields about 120,000 clones, under 80% seen once. The sample was PBMCs. Source of these receptors: a man in his 60s in good health and CMV-seropositive.

The CDR3 sequence: CASSLGGGKQHNTEAFF. The CDR3 nucleotides read TGTGCCAGCAGTTTAGGTGGTGGAAAACAGCATAACACTGAAGCTTTCTTT. The chain employs TRBV27 and TRBJ1-1; D remains unclear. The CDR3 extends over 17 amino acids. In germline, CDR1 is MNHEY, CDR2 SMNVEV (reference sequence). Trimming removed 2 bases from V and 2 bases from J, with 18 bases in between.

A note on this clone: Other nucleotide sequences from this sample produce the same CDR3. The V gene is TRBV19, the J gene TRBJ2-7, with 9 bases identical to TRBD2. Unmatched junction bases numbered 6, after V lost 4 bases and J lost 2 bases. Per the germline V gene, CDR1 is LNHDA and CDR2 is SQIVND (reference sequence). This CDR3 is built from 15 residues. The DNA of the CDR3 is TGTGCCAGTAGTACCCGAGCGGGGGGTACCTACGAGCAGTACTTC. The encoded protein is CASSTRAGGTYEQYF. Full variable domain (remainder filled in from reference TRBV19 and TRBJ2-7): DGGITQSPKYLFRKEGQNVTLSCEQNLNHDAMYWYRQDPGQGLRLIYYSQIVNDFQKGDIAEGYSVSREKKESFPLTVTSAQKNPTAFYLCASSTRAGGTYEQYFGPGTRLTVT.

This clone was seen only a few times. The genes are TRBV5-1 and TRBJ1-6, with D hard to call. Looked up from germline, CDR1 is SGHRS and CDR2 is YFSETQ. The CDR3 runs to 13 residues. Trimming removed 5 bases at V and 6 bases at J, with 9 bases between. CDR3 amino acids: CASRLGANSPLHF. CDR3 bases: TGCGCCAGCAGATTAGGAGCTAATTCACCCCTCCACTTT.

The J gene is TRBJ2-1, the V gene TRBV5-6; D perhaps matches TRBD2 (5 bases). Trimming took off 3 bases at V and 0 bases at J, with 16 bases between the two ends. CDR3 length equals 17 residues. Germline-derived CDR1 and CDR2 are SGHDT and YYEEEE. For the CDR3, the DNA is TGTGCCAGCAGCTCCGGGGATGGGGATTTCTCCTACAATGAGCAGTTCTTC. This encodes CASSSGDGDFSYNEQFF.

The chain couples TRBV2 to TRBJ1-2, with a tentative D call TRBD1 (6 bases). V dropped 4 bases and J dropped 1 base, with 10 bases sitting between them. This CDR3 comprises 14 residues. Germline CDR1 is SNHLY and CDR2 is FYNNEI. The CDR3 bases are TGTGCCAGCAGTGCTCGACAGGTTAACTATGGCTACACCTTC. Encoded protein: CASSARQVNYGYTF. The full variable domain, rest sourced from reference TRBV2 and TRBJ1-2, is EPEVTQTPSHQVTQMGQEVILRCVPISNHLYFYWYRQILGQKVEFLVSFYNNEISEKSEIFDDQFSVERPDGSNFTLKIRSTKLEDSAMYFCASSARQVNYGYTFGSGTRLTVV.

A few counts support this clone. The chain is built from TRBV10-1 and TRBJ2-3; 7 positions agree with TRBD2. Germline lookup yields CDR1 WNHNN and CDR2 SYGVQD (reference sequence). V dropped 8 bases and J dropped 2; count of bases not matched to a gene: 10. The CDR3 covers 15 residues. Here the CDR3 DNA reads TGCGCCAGCTTCCCGAGGGAGGGCCACACAGATACGCAGTATTTT. This codes for CASFPREGHTDTQYF.

There are a few counts of this clone. The chain is built from TRBV7-9 and TRBJ2-7; 9 bases map to TRBD2. CDR3 length: 14 amino acids. Germline V gene lookup returns CDR1 SEHNR and CDR2 FQNEAQ (reference sequence). With V trimmed by 3 bases and J by 4 bases, 4 bases remained unmatched. This CDR3 is CASSLGLATYEQYF. The CDR3 DNA reads TGTGCCAGCAGCTTGGGACTAGCCACTTACGAGCAGTACTTC.

The genes are TRBV9 and TRBJ1-2; 7 positions agree with TRBD1. Germline V CDR1 and CDR2: SGDLS, YYNGEE. The CDR3 is made up of 17 amino acids. V dropped 0 bases and J dropped 1; count of bases not matched to a gene: 9. The CDR3 sequence: CASSVGDSHPFNYGYTF. CDR3 coding DNA: TGTGCCAGCAGCGTAGGGGACAGTCATCCTTTTAACTATGGCTACACCTTC. Full variable domain (outside the CDR3, taken from reference TRBV9 and TRBJ1-2): DSGVTQTPKHLITATGQRVTLRCSPRSGDLSVYWYQQSLDQGLQFLIQYYNGEERAKGNILERFSAQQFPDLHSELNLSSLELGDSALYFCASSVGDSHPFNYGYTFGSGTRLTVV.

This chain joins TRBV4-1 and TRBJ2-3; 11 positions agree with TRBD2. Germline CDR1 and CDR2: MGHRA and YSYEKL. V gave up 6 bases and J gave up 7 bases; unmatched junction bases: 6. The CDR3 extends over 14 amino acids. CDR3 in DNA: TGCGCCAGCAGGGATACTAGCGGGAGATATACGCAGTATTTT. Residues: CASRDTSGRYTQYF.

This sequence joins TRBV5-6 and TRBJ2-7; 10 nucleotides line up with TRBD2. The CDR3 spans 17 residues. Germline V CDR1 and CDR2: SGHDT, YYEEEE. V was clipped by 3 bases and J by 3 bases; unmatched bases: 12. The CDR3 bases are TGTGCCAGCAGCTGGGGTCTAGCGGGAGACTACCACTACGAGCAGTACTTC. Protein sequence: CASSWGLAGDYHYEQYF.